These 21 T cell receptor beta chains originate from one sample sequenced in a study of graft-versus-host responses after intestinal transplantation (dated by TCRdb to about 2021). The method behind the library was the immunoSEQ multiplex PCR assay. This immuneACCESS table, as held by TCRdb, lists in-frame sequences with V and J called but not all clones. Of the missing ones, under half trace to an unresolved V gene in checked studies; the others have no known cause. The sample table shows approximately 16,000 clones, and 80% to 90% are seen once. Of the sample, under 6.5% falls within the top ten clones. The sequencing here drew on PBMCs, taken around 110 days after intestinal transplant. The receptors were sampled from a human patient who received an intestinal transplant, so some T cells may come from the graft donor.

The table lists this clone with a count of one. The CDR3 sequence: CASSATESNTEAFF. CDR3 bases: TGTGCCAGCAGCGCGACTGAATCGAACACTGAAGCTTTCTTT. The rearrangement uses TRBV7-9 and TRBJ1-1; D uncertain. From germline, CDR1 is SEHNR and CDR2 FQNEAQ (reference sequence). The V end lost 5 bases, the J end lost 1 base, and 11 bases lay between the germline ends. The CDR3 spans 14 residues.

The chain employs TRBV27 and TRBJ2-1; TRBD2 agrees at 16 bases. The CDR3 consists of 17 residues. Germline V gene sequence: CDR1 MNHEY, CDR2 SMNVEV (reference sequence). Trimming took 4 bases from V and 7 from J; bases not matched to a gene: 7. The CDR3 sequence: CASSSGLAGGPWNEQFF. CDR3 nucleotide sequence: TGTGCCAGCAGTTCGGGACTAGCGGGAGGGCCTTGGAATGAGCAGTTCTTC.

This sequence joins TRBV27 and TRBJ1-1; TRBD1 is a possible D gene (5 bases). The CDR3 length is 13 residues. Germline CDR1 MNHEY, CDR2 SMNVEV (reference sequence). Trimming removed 2 bases from V and 10 bases from J, with 14 bases in between. Written as DNA, the CDR3 is TGTGCCAGCAGTTTAAGACCGCAGGGATTAGCTTTCTTT. Encoded protein: CASSLRPQGLAFF.

The V call is TRBV9, the J call TRBJ2-7; weak D call: TRBD1 (5 bases). Trimming stripped 2 bases from V and 2 bases from J, with 11 bases between. Germline V gives CDR1 SGDLS, CDR2 YYNGEE. CDR3 length: 14 residues. The CDR3 nucleotides are TGTGCCAGCAGCGTCGGACACCAGACCTACGAGCAGTACTTC. Translating gives CASSVGHQTYEQYF.

This chain connects TRBV21-1 to TRBJ1-3. TRBV21-1 is a pseudogene locus. This CDR3 spans 15 amino acids. The CDR3 DNA is TGTGCCAGCAGCAAAGTGTCTGGGGCTGGAAACACCATATATTTT. Translated, it gives CASSKVSGAGNTIYF.

This chain joins TRBV19 and TRBJ2-5, with TRBD1 as a possible D gene (5 bases). This CDR3 comprises 15 residues. Germline V gives CDR1 LNHDA, CDR2 SQIVND (reference sequence). Deletions cut 6 bases from V and 0 bases from J, with 14 bases between. CDR3 DNA: TGTGCCAGTAGGGAGACAGATAAGTACCAAGAGACCCAGTACTTC. Translation gives CASRETDKYQETQYF.

The rearrangement uses TRBV19 and TRBJ2-4, with D perhaps given as TRBD1 or TRBD2 (6 bases each). The CDR3 is 14 amino acids. Trimming removed 5 bases from V and 5 bases from J, with 13 bases in between. Germline V gene lookup returns CDR1 LNHDA and CDR2 SQIVND (reference sequence). CDR3 DNA sequence: TGTGCCAGTAGTCTCGGAGGGGGACAAAACATTCAGTACTTC. It yields the protein CASSLGGGQNIQYF.

J is TRBJ2-7 and V is TRBV28; D ambiguous. This CDR3 is 13 amino acids long. V dropped 2 bases and J dropped 6 bases, with 11 bases sitting between them. Germline V CDR1 and CDR2: MDHEN, SYDVKM. The CDR3 loop reads CASSLVAAREQYF. The CDR3 nucleotides are TGTGCCAGCAGTTTAGTAGCTGCGCGCGAGCAGTACTTC.

The genes are TRBV28 and TRBJ2-1, with D possibly matching TRBD2 (6 bases). Between the trimmed V and J ends, which lost 3 bases and 5 bases, there was a span of 11 bases. The CDR3 sequence is 14 residues long. The germline V gene has CDR1 MDHEN and CDR2 SYDVKM. This chain's CDR3 is CASSFPGTDNEQFF. The CDR3 DNA follows: TGTGCCAGCAGTTTCCCCGGGACTGACAATGAGCAGTTCTTC.

The chain employs TRBV10-3 and TRBJ2-7, with unresolved D. The CDR3 length is 17 residues. The V end lost 2 bases, the J end lost 3 bases, and 20 bases lay between the germline ends. Germline assignment: CDR1 ENHRY and CDR2 SYGVKD. CDR3 in amino acids: CAISEPSPRLGFYEQYF. DNA for the CDR3: TGTGCCATCAGTGAGCCATCACCACGGTTGGGATTCTACGAGCAGTACTTC.

J is TRBJ2-5 and V is TRBV9; TRBD2 might be the D (6 bases). TRBJ2-7 matches the DNA end more closely, so the J call is doubtful. CDR1 is SGDLS and CDR2 is YYNGEE in the germline V gene. The CDR3 consists of 15 residues. The CDR3, as DNA: TGTGCCAGCAGCGTAGGTAGCGGTCCAACCTACGAGCAGTACTTC. This sequence encodes CASSVGSGPTYEQYF.

The chain recombines TRBV5-6 with TRBJ2-7; 10 positions agree with TRBD1. Losses at the gene ends were 5 bases for V and 2 bases for J; bases not matched to a gene: 7. This CDR3 is built from 15 residues. Germline CDR1 reads SGHDT; CDR2 reads YYEEEE. The DNA for the CDR3 is TGTGCCAGCAGGGCTTGGGGACAGGGGACCTACGAGCAGTACTTC. Its translation is CASRAWGQGTYEQYF.

This clone was observed once. This rearrangement joins TRBV6-5 to TRBJ2-5; 8 nucleotides agree with TRBD2. J gave up 0 bases and V 8 bases, and 5 bases lay outside the gene matches. The CDR3 contains 14 residues. CDR1 MNHEY and CDR2 SVGAGI come from the germline V gene. The CDR3 sequence: CASHSSGYQETQYF. The CDR3 DNA is TGTGCCAGCCATTCTAGCGGGTACCAAGAGACCCAGTACTTC.

This rearrangement joins TRBV28 to TRBJ2-2, with D tentatively TRBD2 (5 bases). This CDR3 contains 17 residues. In germline, CDR1 is MDHEN, CDR2 SYDVKM. V was clipped by 2 bases and J by 6 bases, with 19 bases between them. The CDR3 protein is CASSLTRRVREPGELFF. For the CDR3, the DNA is TGTGCCAGCAGTTTAACCCGCAGAGTGAGGGAGCCCGGGGAGCTGTTTTTT.

J is TRBJ2-1 and V is TRBV7-3; D unclear. CDR1 and CDR2 (germline): SGHTA, FQGTGA. This CDR3 comprises 14 residues. The V gene lost 4 bases and the J gene lost 5 bases, with 12 bases spanning the gap. CDR3 nucleotide sequence: TGTGCCAGCAGCTCCCGCCCTCGAAACAATGAGCAGTTCTTC. Amino acids: CASSSRPRNNEQFF.

The V and J genes are TRBV7-2 and TRBJ1-2; no clear D. The germline CDR1 and CDR2 sequences are SGHTA and FQGNSA. Trimming left V 5 bases short and J 3 bases short, with 22 bases between. The CDR3 is 17 amino acids. The CDR3 nucleotides are TGTGCCAGCAGCCTCAGTATGGTGGTCGCGAGGGACTATGGCTACACCTTC. This translates into CASSLSMVVARDYGYTF.

The chain recombines TRBV19 with TRBJ2-2; 7 positions agree with TRBD2. The CDR3 runs to 15 residues. Germline CDR1 LNHDA, CDR2 SQIVND (reference sequence). J was trimmed by 4 bases and V by 10 bases; bases with no gene match: 12. CDR3: CATQYSPSGTGELFF. The DNA for the CDR3 is TGTGCCACCCAATATTCCCCTAGCGGCACCGGGGAGCTGTTTTTT.

CDR3 sequence reads: CASSTIFGTGYSYEQYF. CDR3 nucleotides: TGTGCCAGTAGTACAATTTTCGGGACAGGTTATTCCTACGAGCAGTACTTC. This chain connects TRBV19 to TRBJ2-7; 8 bases map to TRBD1. Germline trimming cut 4 bases from V and 1 base from J; bases unmatched to any gene: 12. The CDR3 runs to 17 residues. Germline CDR1 LNHDA, CDR2 SQIVND (reference sequence). The variable domain in full, completed from reference TRBV19 and TRBJ2-7, reads DGGITQSPKYLFRKEGQNVTLSCEQNLNHDAMYWYRQDPGQGLRLIYYSQIVNDFQKGDIAEGYSVSREKKESFPLTVTSAQKNPTAFYLCASSTIFGTGYSYEQYFGPGTRLTVT.

V gene TRBV15 combines with J gene TRBJ1-1; maybe TRBD1 (5 bases). Trimming removed 0 bases at V and 3 bases at J, with 8 bases between. Germline loops: CDR1 LNHNV, CDR2 YYDKDF (reference sequence). The CDR3 has 14 amino acids. CDR3 nucleotide sequence: TGTGCCACCAGCAGAGACAGGGAGGACACTGAAGCTTTCTTT. Its protein product is CATSRDREDTEAFF.

This chain links TRBV28 with TRBJ2-3; D might be TRBD1 (5 bases). V lost 5 bases, J lost 2 bases, and 14 bases lay in between. Germline V lookup: CDR1 MDHEN, CDR2 SYDVKM. This CDR3 spans 15 amino acids. The CDR3 DNA reads TGTGCCAGCAGTCAAACAGGAAGGGCCACAGATACGCAGTATTTT. This encodes CASSQTGRATDTQYF.

The chain has TRBV7-3 and TRBJ1-2, with TRBD1 matching 8 bases. The CDR3 contains 16 residues. Germline CDR1 and CDR2: SGHTA and FQGTGA. The V and J ends lost 4 bases and 3 bases, in that order; junction bases with no gene match: 10. CDR3 sequence reads: CASSSPPAGGDYGYTF. The CDR3 nucleotides read TGTGCCAGCAGCTCCCCTCCGGCAGGGGGCGACTATGGCTACACCTTC.